Reported below is one TCR beta chain. The antigen remains unidentified. The V end lost 2 bases, the J end lost 7 bases, and 19 bases lay between the germline ends. This CDR3 is 16 amino acids long. Looked up from germline, CDR1 is ENHRY and CDR2 is SYGVKD. TCRdb independently ran MiXCR on the 5' RACE reads; one entry per CDR3 protein. The repertoire holds about 270,000 distinct CDR3 sequences, with about a sixth as singletons. These data come from a study of T-cell memory formation after mild COVID-19. Overall study findings and caveats: Whereas later expanders leaned CD4+, clones contracting day 15 to 85 showed a balanced CD4/CD8 makeup.

This TCR was recovered from a man in his late teens or twenties who had mild COVID-19 (a few samples of this study predate the infection). Cell type and time point are not known. The rearrangement uses TRBV10-3 and TRBJ2-3; D remains ambiguous. The sample comprised PBMCs or a T cell subset sorted from them (not recorded which). CDR3 DNA: TGTGCCATCAGTGAGCCCGCCCGACTGACTCGATATACGCAGTATTTT. It translates to CAISEPARLTRYTQYF.